The clone carrying this T cell receptor (beta chain) was observed a single time. Its antigen is undetermined. The data were taken from a study of T cell repertoires in cytomegalovirus infection. Across the study: CMV infection together with matching HLA type was indicated by public TCR beta signatures.

Findings and caveats of the study: In two of eight donors, the top clonotype was HLA-C-restricted CMV-specific. Adding up the frequency of public TCR beta families identified people who carried CMV plus the relevant HLA.

TCRdb recomputed calls from the reads with MiXCR, one row per CDR3 protein. The data show some 300,000 distinct CDR3 sequences, 17% seen once. The sequencing sample was made of PBMCs. The receptor was derived from a human donor in good health (CMV status not recorded). Some clones in this sample may be carry-over from other donors' samples.

This CDR3 reads CASSQETTGVNYGYTF. The CDR3 coding sequence is TGCGCCAGCAGCCAAGAGACGACAGGGGTTAACTATGGCTACACCTTC. The genes are TRBV4-3 and TRBJ1-2; 8 bases are shared with TRBD1. This CDR3 has 16 amino acids. Germline-derived CDR1 and CDR2 are LGHNA and YSLEER. V trimming: 0 bases; J trimming: 1 base; junction bases outside the gene matches: 4.